The next 32 T cell receptor beta chains were all read from a single sample in a study of glioma-infiltrating T cells. TCR alpha and beta CDR3 regions were amplified from RNA using iRepertoire nested multiplex PCR. TCRdb re-analysed the multiplex PCR reads in MiXCR, keeping a single row per CDR3 protein. The data contain 100,000 to 150,000 distinct CDR3 sequences, 23% of them singletons. The specimen sequenced was glioma tissue, nonneoplastic brain tissue, or PBMCs (not recorded which). Source of these receptors: a human donor with low-grade glioma or glioblastoma, undergoing nonglioma brain surgery, or in good health (not recorded which).

This clonotype was recorded many times. The V gene is TRBV4-1, the J gene TRBJ2-2; D gene uncertain. CDR1 is MGHRA and CDR2 is YSYEKL in the germline V gene. CDR3 length: 14 residues. V gave up 1 base and J gave up 6 bases, with 9 bases separating them. This CDR3 reads CASSQGSGSGELFF. CDR3 nucleotide sequence: TGCGCCAGCAGCCAAGGGTCCGGATCCGGGGAGCTGTTTTTT.

The sample holds a few counts of this clonotype. V and J are TRBV20-1 and TRBJ2-7; 13 nucleotides align to TRBD2. Germline CDR1 and CDR2: DFQATT and SNEGSKA (reference sequence). The V gene end was trimmed by 5 bases and the J gene end by 1 base; junction bases not matched to a gene: 8. The CDR3 runs 16 residues. The CDR3 reads CSAYWTSGSSSYEQYF. The CDR3 DNA reads as TGCAGTGCTTATTGGACTAGCGGGAGTTCTTCCTACGAGCAGTACTTC.

There are many counts of this clonotype. V is TRBV20-1 and J is TRBJ1-1, with D possibly matching TRBD1 (6 bases). The CDR3 has 16 residues. Germline V CDR1 and CDR2: DFQATT, SNEGSKA (reference sequence). Trimming left V 4 bases short and J 2 bases short, with 20 bases between. The CDR3 DNA is TGCAGTGCTACATTAGGGGCACAGGGACTAAACACTGAAGCTTTCTTT. It codes for CSATLGAQGLNTEAFF.

The V gene is TRBV7-9, the J gene TRBJ1-5, with 7 bases matching TRBD1. V dropped 3 bases and J dropped 2; count of bases not matched to a gene: 4. This CDR3 has 15 amino acids. Per the germline V gene, CDR1 is SEHNR and CDR2 is FQNEAQ (reference sequence). The CDR3 region is CASSFGQDGNQPQHF. The CDR3, as DNA: TGTGCCAGCAGCTTTGGACAGGACGGCAATCAGCCCCAGCATTTT.

The rearrangement links TRBV4-3 to TRBJ2-5; 7 nucleotides match TRBD1. This CDR3 is built from 12 residues. Germline lookup yields CDR1 LGHNA and CDR2 YSLEER. The V gene end was trimmed by 4 bases and the J gene end by 6 bases; junction bases not matched to a gene: 2. The CDR3 nucleotides are TGCGCCAGCAGCCGACAGGGAAAGACCCAGTACTTC. Its protein product is CASSRQGKTQYF.

The table lists this clonotype with a few counts. The rearrangement links TRBV9 to TRBJ2-3, with D unclear. CDR3 length: 12 amino acids. Germline CDR1 is SGDLS and CDR2 is YYNGEE. Trimming removed 0 bases at V and 5 bases at J, with 4 bases between. The CDR3: CASSVDGDTQYF. Here the CDR3 DNA reads TGTGCCAGCAGCGTAGACGGAGATACGCAGTATTTT.

This clonotype was picked up many times. The genes are TRBV4-3 and TRBJ2-1; 9 bases map to TRBD2. The V segment lost 0 bases and the J segment 2 bases; nucleotides outside the gene matches: 5. Germline V gene data show CDR1 as LGHNA and CDR2 as YSLEER. This CDR3 spans 17 amino acids. The CDR3 nucleotides are TGCGCCAGCAGCCAAGAAGGCGGCGGGAGGGCCTACAATGAGCAGTTCTTC. Translated: CASSQEGGGRAYNEQFF.

There are many counts of this clonotype. The rearrangement uses TRBV20-1 and TRBJ1-2; D gene unclear. The V end lost 5 bases, the J end lost 2 bases, and 15 bases lay between the germline ends. CDR3 length: 14 amino acids. Germline CDR1 DFQATT, CDR2 SNEGSKA (reference sequence). The DNA of the CDR3 is TGCAGTGCTGGTCATCCTTTCGGAAACTATGGCTACACCTTC. It is translated as CSAGHPFGNYGYTF.

This clonotype was seen a single time. A read error is likely, as this CDR3 ends without the conserved phenylalanine or tryptophan. It is unclear where the CDR3 begins or ends on the DNA, so no DNA is shown, and the CDR3 is as TCRdb lists it. The V gene is TRBV20-1, the J gene TRBJ1-1; the table assigns TRBD1, which was not confirmed against the DNA. In germline, CDR1 is DFQATT, CDR2 SNEGSKA (reference sequence). The CDR3 numbers 14 amino acids, ends counted. CDR3 sequence reads: CSAPPGGLNTEALS.

This chain connects TRBV7-2 to TRBJ2-3; D remains unclear. The V gene's germline CDR1 is SGHTA and CDR2 FQGNSA. Trimming left V 5 bases short and J 3 bases short, with 15 bases between. The CDR3 loop spans 15 amino acids. The CDR3 protein is CASSALAQPTDTQYF. CDR3 in DNA: TGTGCCAGCAGCGCGTTAGCCCAACCAACAGATACGCAGTATTTT.

In this sample, this clonotype turned up a few times. The chain carries TRBV3-1 and TRBJ2-1; TRBD2 agrees at 7 bases. The germline CDR1 and CDR2 sequences are LGHDT and YNNKEL (reference sequence). V lost 4 bases to trimming and J lost 5 bases; unmatched junction nucleotides: 5. The CDR3 covers 14 residues. Written as DNA, the CDR3 is TGTGCCAGCAGCCTAGGGACTAAGGACAATGAGCAGTTCTTC. Translated, it gives CASSLGTKDNEQFF.

This clonotype was counted ten times or more. The chain joins TRBV6-1 to TRBJ2-7; 8 nucleotides align to TRBD2. Germline CDR1 MNHNS, CDR2 SASEGT. This CDR3 has 17 residues. V shed 6 bases, J shed 0 bases, and the junction held 13 bases outside the gene matches. The CDR3: CASRHLGGAGASYEQYF. CDR3 DNA: TGTGCCAGCAGGCACCTCGGGGGAGCGGGGGCCTCCTACGAGCAGTACTTC.

This clonotype was seen a few times. The V call is TRBV5-1, the J call TRBJ1-1; D might be TRBD1 (6 bases). CDR3 length: 13 residues. CDR1 and CDR2 (germline): SGHRS, YFSETQ. V was pared by 9 bases and J by 5 bases, with 17 bases between. DNA of the CDR3: TGCGCCACCACGGGGGGGGCCGGAACTGAAGCTTTCTTT. Residues: CATTGGAGTEAFF.

As concerns this clonotype: One end of the junction fails to match germline, which may point to a read error. V and J are TRBV18 and TRBJ2-3; unclear D gene. Per germline, CDR1 KGHSH and CDR2 LQKENI. The CDR3 is made up of 13 amino acids. The DNA for the CDR3 is TGTGCCAGCTCACCACCTAGCACAGATAGGCAGTATTTT. This codes for CASSPPSTDRQYF.

The gene calls are TRBV4-1 and TRBJ1-4, with TRBD1 matching 9 bases. V lost 2 bases to trimming and J lost 6 bases; unmatched junction nucleotides: 4. The CDR3 is 15 amino acids. The germline V gene encodes CDR1 MGHRA and CDR2 YSYEKL. The CDR3 sequence is CASSQRRTGDEKLFF. CDR3 sequence (DNA): TGCGCCAGCAGCCAACGTCGGACAGGGGATGAAAAACTGTTTTTT.

This clonotype was seen repeatedly, ten times or more. V usage is TRBV7-6 and J usage is TRBJ2-3; TRBD2 agrees at 10 bases. Unmatched junction bases numbered 7, after V lost 1 base and J lost 0 bases. This CDR3 has 18 residues. CDR1 and CDR2 (germline): SGHVS, FNYEAQ. CDR3 sequence (DNA): TGTGCCAGCAGCTTAGGGGCTAGCGGGAGTGGGAGCACAGATACGCAGTATTTT. Its translation is CASSLGASGSGSTDTQYF.

The chain recombines TRBV7-2 with TRBJ1-3, with D unclear. Germline loops: CDR1 SGHTA, CDR2 FQGNSA. The CDR3 length is 15 residues. V was cut by 5 bases and J by 0 bases, with 11 bases left in between. DNA for the CDR3: TGTGCCAGCAGCACTTATAATATCTCTGGAAACACCATATATTTT. It translates to CASSTYNISGNTIYF. Full variable domain (remainder filled in from reference TRBV7-2 and TRBJ1-3): GAGVSQSPSNKVTEKGKDVELRCDPISGHTALYWYRQSLGQGLEFLIYFQGNSAPDKSGLPSDRFSAERTGGSVSTLTIQRTQQEDSAVYLCASSTYNISGNTIYFGEGSWLTVV.

This clonotype was observed many times. The gene calls are TRBV5-4 and TRBJ1-2; D ambiguous. Germline V gene lookup returns CDR1 SGHNT and CDR2 YYREEE (reference sequence). The CDR3 sequence is 16 residues long. Trimming removed 1 base from V and 2 bases from J, with 15 bases in between. CDR3 sequence (DNA): TGTGCCAGCAGCTTGCTCCAGTTTACAACCAACTATGGCTACACCTTC. Encoded protein: CASSLLQFTTNYGYTF. Supplemented by reference TRBV5-4 and TRBJ1-2, the full variable domain reads ETGVTQSPTHLIKTRGQQVTLRCSSQSGHNTVSWYQQALGQGPQFIFQYYREEENGRGNFPPRFSGLQFPNYSSELNVNALELDDSALYLCASSLLQFTTNYGYTFGSGTRLTVV.

This clonotype occurred a few times. The chain combines TRBV5-1 with TRBJ2-7, with a possible D match to TRBD2 (5 bases). V was pared by 4 bases and J by 6 bases, with 29 bases between. The CDR3 is 18 residues long. Germline CDR1 is SGHRS and CDR2 is YFSETQ. The CDR3 coding sequence is TGCGCCAGCAGCCCAAGCCCCCCAACGAGCGGTGGGGTACTCGAGCAGTACTTC. It yields the protein CASSPSPPTSGGVLEQYF.

The V call is TRBV7-9, the J call TRBJ2-5, with TRBD2 identical over 11 bases. The germline gives CDR1 SEHNR, CDR2 FQNEAQ (reference sequence). The CDR3 has 16 residues. V was pared by 6 bases and J by 2 bases, with 8 bases of the junction left unmatched. The CDR3 nucleotides read TGTGCCAGCAGGTCCACTAGCGGGGGCAGTCAAGAGACCCAGTACTTC. Its translation: CASRSTSGGSQETQYF. Full variable domain (rest looked up from reference TRBV7-9 and TRBJ2-5): DTGVSQNPRHKITKRGQNVTFRCDPISEHNRLYWYRQTLGQGPEFLTYFQNEAQLEKSRLLSDRFSAERPKGSFSTLEIQRTEQGDSAMYLCASRSTSGGSQETQYFGPGTRLLVL.

Ten or more counts support this clonotype. This chain joins TRBV28 and TRBJ2-4; tentatively, D is TRBD2 (7 bases). V was shortened by 7 bases and J by 6 bases, with 10 bases between the two germline ends. This CDR3 has 12 residues. Germline V gene data show CDR1 as MDHEN and CDR2 as SYDVKM. CDR3 region: CASTGGLNIQYF. The CDR3 DNA follows: TGTGCCAGCACGGGGGGCCTAAACATTCAGTACTTC.

This clonotype was detected ten times or more. The rearrangement uses TRBV15 and TRBJ2-5; D unclear. Trimming left V 0 bases short and J 0 bases short, with 14 bases between. The CDR3 is made up of 17 amino acids. In germline, CDR1 is LNHNV, CDR2 YYDKDF (reference sequence). CDR3 sequence (DNA): TGTGCCACCAGCAGAGATCGCGGCGGTTCGTACCAAGAGACCCAGTACTTC. This gives the protein CATSRDRGGSYQETQYF.

Regarding this clonotype: Germline is not matched at one junction end, which may reflect a read error. The chain is built from TRBV4-1 and TRBJ1-2; 7 bases are shared with TRBD1. This CDR3 has 16 amino acids. Germline loops: CDR1 MGHRA, CDR2 YSYEKL. The CDR3 bases are TGCGCCAGCAGCCAAAGCCCGACAGGGTCATACGTTGGCCACACCTTC. Encoded protein: CASSQSPTGSYVGHTF.

This clonotype occurred a few times. An end of the junction does not agree with germline; a read error may underlie this. The V gene is TRBV5-4, the J gene TRBJ2-3; 10 bases are shared with TRBD2. CDR3 length equals 15 residues. Germline loops: CDR1 SGHNT, CDR2 YYREEE (reference sequence). CDR3: CASRLGLAAQDTQYF. The CDR3 DNA follows: TGTGCCAGCCGCTTAGGACTAGCGGCCCAAGATACGCAGTATTTT.

This clonotype was seen many times. The chain carries TRBV19 and TRBJ2-7; TRBD2 aligns across 7 bases. V was pared by 5 bases and J by 2 bases, with 6 bases of the junction left unmatched. This CDR3 is built from 14 residues. Germline lookup yields CDR1 LNHDA and CDR2 SQIVND (reference sequence). CDR3 nucleotide sequence: TGTGCCAGTAGTCTAGCGGCTACACCCTACGAGCAGTACTTC. The encoded protein is CASSLAATPYEQYF.

This clonotype was counted at least ten times. V gene TRBV7-2 combines with J gene TRBJ2-3; TRBD2 agrees at 11 bases. V gave up 5 bases and J gave up 5 bases; unmatched junction bases: 3. Germline loops: CDR1 SGHTA, CDR2 FQGNSA. This CDR3 has 14 residues. Here the CDR3 reads CASSTSGSVDTQYF. For the CDR3, the DNA is TGTGCCAGCAGCACTAGCGGGAGTGTAGATACGCAGTATTTT.

This clonotype was picked up many times. V gene TRBV3-1 combines with J gene TRBJ2-7, with a tentative D call TRBD2 (6 bases). This CDR3 region has 13 residues. Trimming cost V 3 bases and J 3 bases, with 9 bases left between them. CDR1 is LGHDT, CDR2 YNNKEL, per germline (reference sequence). CDR3 protein: CASSQETSYEQYF. CDR3 sequence (DNA): TGTGCCAGCAGCCAGGAGACTAGCTACGAGCAGTACTTC.

The V and J genes are TRBV20-1 and TRBJ2-3; 15 bases are a match to TRBD2. This CDR3 is 16 amino acids long. Germline V gene lookup returns CDR1 DFQATT and CDR2 SNEGSKA (reference sequence). Trimming cost V 2 bases and J 5 bases; bases outside gene matches: 5. DNA of the CDR3: TGCAGTGCTAGAAGGACTAGCGGGAGGGCCGAAGATACGCAGTATTTT. Its translation is CSARRTSGRAEDTQYF.

On this clonotype itself: The junction shows a germline mismatch at one end, possibly a read error. The V and J genes are TRBV9 and TRBJ2-7; the match to TRBD1 covers 7 bases. Germline values: CDR1 SGDLS, CDR2 YYNGEE. The CDR3 runs 16 residues. This CDR3 is CASSVDPTGKGSEQYF. The CDR3 DNA follows: TGTGCCAGTAGCGTAGATCCGACAGGGAAGGGCTCCGAGCAGTACTTC.

The table lists this clonotype with a few counts. The chain joins TRBV3-1 to TRBJ2-3; D is perhaps TRBD1 (5 bases). The germline CDR1 and CDR2 sequences are LGHDT and YNNKEL (reference sequence). This CDR3 spans 14 amino acids. Trimming removed 3 bases from V and 4 bases from J, with 11 bases in between. The CDR3 spells CASSQDTAADTQYF. The CDR3 DNA sequence: TGTGCCAGCAGCCAGGACACGGCGGCAGATACGCAGTATTTT.

In this sample, this clonotype turned up once. It is unclear where the CDR3 begins or ends on the DNA, so no DNA is shown, and the CDR3 is as TCRdb lists it. V usage is TRBV10-3 and J usage is TRBJ2-1; TRBD2, the D gene given by the table, was not confirmed from the DNA. From its first to its last residue, the CDR3 has 16 amino acids. Germline V gene data show CDR1 as ENHRY and CDR2 as SYGVKD. The CDR3 here is CAKTSERQYSCNEQFF.

Many counts were recorded for this clonotype. V and J are TRBV20-1 and TRBJ2-2, with TRBD1 identical over 7 bases. CDR1 is DFQATT and CDR2 is SNEGSKA in the germline V gene (reference sequence). The CDR3 consists of 13 residues. CDR3 DNA sequence: TGCAGCCTGGACAGGCCGAACACCGGGGAGCTGTTTTTT. The encoded protein is CSLDRPNTGELFF.